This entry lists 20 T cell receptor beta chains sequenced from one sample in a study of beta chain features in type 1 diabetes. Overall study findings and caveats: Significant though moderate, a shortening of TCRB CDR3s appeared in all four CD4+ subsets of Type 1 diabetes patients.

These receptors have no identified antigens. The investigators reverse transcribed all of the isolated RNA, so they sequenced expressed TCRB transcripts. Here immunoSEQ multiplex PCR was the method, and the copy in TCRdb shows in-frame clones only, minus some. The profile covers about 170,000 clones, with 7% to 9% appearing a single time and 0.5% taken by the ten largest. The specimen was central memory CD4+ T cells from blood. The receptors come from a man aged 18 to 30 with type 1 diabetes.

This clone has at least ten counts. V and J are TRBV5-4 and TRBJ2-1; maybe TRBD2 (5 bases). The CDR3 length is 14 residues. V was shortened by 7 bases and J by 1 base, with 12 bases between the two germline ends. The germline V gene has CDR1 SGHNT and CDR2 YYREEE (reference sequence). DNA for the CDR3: TGTGCCAGCCTTCCCCGGGGTTCCTACAATGAGCAGTTCTTC. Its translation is CASLPRGSYNEQFF.

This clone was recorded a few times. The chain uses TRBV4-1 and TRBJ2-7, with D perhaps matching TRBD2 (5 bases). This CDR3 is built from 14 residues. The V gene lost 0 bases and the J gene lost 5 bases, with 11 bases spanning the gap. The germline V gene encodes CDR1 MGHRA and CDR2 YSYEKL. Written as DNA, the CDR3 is TGCGCCAGCAGCCAAGAGGGCCTCGGGGACGAGCAGTACTTC. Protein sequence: CASSQEGLGDEQYF.

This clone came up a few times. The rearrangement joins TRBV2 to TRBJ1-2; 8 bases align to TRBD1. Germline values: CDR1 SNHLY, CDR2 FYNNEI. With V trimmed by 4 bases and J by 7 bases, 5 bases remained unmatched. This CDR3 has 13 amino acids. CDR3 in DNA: TGTGCCAGCAGTGGGACAGGGAATCGTGGCTACACCTTC. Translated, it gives CASSGTGNRGYTF.

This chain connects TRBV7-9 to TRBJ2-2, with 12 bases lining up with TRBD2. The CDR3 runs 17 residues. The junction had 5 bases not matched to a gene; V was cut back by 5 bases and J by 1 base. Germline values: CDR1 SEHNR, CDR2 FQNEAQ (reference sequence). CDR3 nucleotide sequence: TGTGCCAGCAGCCGTGGACTAGCGGGGATGAACACCGGGGAGCTGTTTTTT. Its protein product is CASSRGLAGMNTGELFF. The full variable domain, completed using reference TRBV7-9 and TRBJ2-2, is DTGVSQNPRHKITKRGQNVTFRCDPISEHNRLYWYRQTLGQGPEFLTYFQNEAQLEKSRLLSDRFSAERPKGSFSTLEIQRTEQGDSAMYLCASSRGLAGMNTGELFFGEGSRLTVL.

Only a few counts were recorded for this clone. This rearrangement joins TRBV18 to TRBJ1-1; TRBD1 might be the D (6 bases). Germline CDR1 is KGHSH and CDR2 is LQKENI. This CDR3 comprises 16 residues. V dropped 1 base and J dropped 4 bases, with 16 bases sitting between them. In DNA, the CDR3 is TGTGCCAGCTCACCACAATCCAGGGGTGAAAGCACTGAAGCTTTCTTT. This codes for CASSPQSRGESTEAFF.

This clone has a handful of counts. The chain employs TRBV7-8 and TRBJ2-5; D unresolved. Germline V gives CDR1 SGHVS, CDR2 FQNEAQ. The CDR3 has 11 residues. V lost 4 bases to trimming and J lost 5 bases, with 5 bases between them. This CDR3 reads CASSSEETQYF. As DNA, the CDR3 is TGTGCCAGCAGCTCGGAGGAGACCCAGTACTTC. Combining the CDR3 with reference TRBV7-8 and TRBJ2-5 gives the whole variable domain GAGVSQSPRYKVAKRGQDVALRCDPISGHVSLFWYQQALGQGPEFLTYFQNEAQLDKSGLPSDRFFAERPEGSVSTLKIQRTQQEDSAVYLCASSSEETQYFGPGTRLLVL.

The DNA of the CDR3 is TGTGCCAGCAGCTTGGCTGCAATCACAGATACGCAGTATTTT. It encodes CASSLAAITDTQYF. V is TRBV11-1 and J is TRBJ2-3; D unclear. The CDR3 has 14 amino acids. The germline CDR1 and CDR2 sequences are SGHAT and FQDESV (reference sequence). V dropped 3 bases and J dropped 2 bases, with 9 bases sitting between them.

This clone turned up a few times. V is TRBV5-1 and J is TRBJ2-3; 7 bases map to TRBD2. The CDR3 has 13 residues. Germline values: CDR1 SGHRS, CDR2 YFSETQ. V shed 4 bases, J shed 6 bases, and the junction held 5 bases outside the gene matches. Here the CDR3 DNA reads TGCGCCAGCAGCGACGGGGGAGGGGATACGCAGTATTTT. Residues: CASSDGGGDTQYF.

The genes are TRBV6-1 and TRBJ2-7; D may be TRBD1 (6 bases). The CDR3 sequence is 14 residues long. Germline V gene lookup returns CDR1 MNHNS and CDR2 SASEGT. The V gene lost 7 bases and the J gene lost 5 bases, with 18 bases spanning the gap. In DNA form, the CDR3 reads TGTGCCAGCAAGGTCACAGGGCTGGCGGACGAGCAGTACTTC. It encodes CASKVTGLADEQYF.

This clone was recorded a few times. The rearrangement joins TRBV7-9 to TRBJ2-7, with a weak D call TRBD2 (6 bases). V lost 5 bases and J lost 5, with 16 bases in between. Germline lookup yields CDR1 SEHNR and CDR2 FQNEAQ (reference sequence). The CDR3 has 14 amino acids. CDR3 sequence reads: CASSARRESDEQYF. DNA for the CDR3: TGTGCCAGCAGCGCCCGTCGGGAGAGTGACGAGCAGTACTTC. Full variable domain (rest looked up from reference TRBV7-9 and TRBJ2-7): DTGVSQNPRHKITKRGQNVTFRCDPISEHNRLYWYRQTLGQGPEFLTYFQNEAQLEKSRLLSDRFSAERPKGSFSTLEIQRTEQGDSAMYLCASSARRESDEQYFGPGTRLTVT.

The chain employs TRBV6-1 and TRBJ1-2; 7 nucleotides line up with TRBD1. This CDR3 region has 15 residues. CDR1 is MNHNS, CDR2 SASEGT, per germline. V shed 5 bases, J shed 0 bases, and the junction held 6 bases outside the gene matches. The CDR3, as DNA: TGTGCCAGCAGTCTACAGGGGCTACCTAACTATGGCTACACCTTC. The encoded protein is CASSLQGLPNYGYTF.

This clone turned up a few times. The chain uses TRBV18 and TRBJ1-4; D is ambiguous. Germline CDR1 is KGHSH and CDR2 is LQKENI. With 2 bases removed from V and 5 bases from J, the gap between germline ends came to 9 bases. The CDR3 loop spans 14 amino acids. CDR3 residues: CASSPNPTNEKLFF. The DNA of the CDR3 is TGTGCCAGCTCACCAAACCCGACAAATGAAAAACTGTTTTTT.

The CDR3 coding sequence is TGCAGCGTGGGACAGGGGGTACTTAACTATGGCTACACCTTC. Translated, it gives CSVGQGVLNYGYTF. The V call is TRBV29-1, the J call TRBJ1-2, with 11 bases identical to TRBD1. This CDR3 has 14 residues. J was trimmed by 1 base and V by 6 bases; bases with no gene match: 4. In germline, CDR1 is SQVTM, CDR2 ANQGSEA.

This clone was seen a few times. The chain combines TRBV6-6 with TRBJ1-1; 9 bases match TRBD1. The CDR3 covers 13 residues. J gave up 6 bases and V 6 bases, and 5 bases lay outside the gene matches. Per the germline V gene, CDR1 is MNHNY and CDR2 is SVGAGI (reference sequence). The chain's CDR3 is CASRGQGRPEAFF. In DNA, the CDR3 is TGTGCCAGCAGAGGACAGGGGCGTCCTGAAGCTTTCTTT.

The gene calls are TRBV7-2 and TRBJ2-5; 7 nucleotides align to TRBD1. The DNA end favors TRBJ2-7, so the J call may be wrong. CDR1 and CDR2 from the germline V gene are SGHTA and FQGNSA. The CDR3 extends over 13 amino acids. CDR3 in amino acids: CASRGDSVYEQYF. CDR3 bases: TGTGCCAGCAGAGGGGACAGTGTCTACGAGCAGTACTTC.

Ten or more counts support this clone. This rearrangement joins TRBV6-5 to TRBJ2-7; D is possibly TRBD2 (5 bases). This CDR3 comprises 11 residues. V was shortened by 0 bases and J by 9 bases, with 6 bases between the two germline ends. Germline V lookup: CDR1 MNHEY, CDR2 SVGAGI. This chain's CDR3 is CASSYSGRQYF. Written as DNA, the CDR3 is TGTGCCAGCAGTTACTCAGGGAGGCAGTACTTC.

The CDR3 spells CASHQDKFSEAFF. DNA for the CDR3: TGTGCCAGCCACCAGGATAAGTTCTCTGAAGCTTTCTTT. The chain links TRBV2 to TRBJ1-1; D uncertain. This CDR3 region has 13 residues. V shed 8 bases and J shed 6 bases, with 16 bases lying between them. Per germline, CDR1 SNHLY and CDR2 FYNNEI.

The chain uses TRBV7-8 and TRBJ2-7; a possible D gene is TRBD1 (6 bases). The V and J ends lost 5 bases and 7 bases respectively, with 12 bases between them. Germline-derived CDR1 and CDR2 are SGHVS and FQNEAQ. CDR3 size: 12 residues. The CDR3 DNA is TGTGCCAGCAGCACAGGGATAGGGGAGCAGTACTTC. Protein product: CASSTGIGEQYF.

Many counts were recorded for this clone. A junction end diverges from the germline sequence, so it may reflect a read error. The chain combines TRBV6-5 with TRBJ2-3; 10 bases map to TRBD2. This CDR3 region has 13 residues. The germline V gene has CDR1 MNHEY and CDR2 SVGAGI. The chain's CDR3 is CASSQGLAGAWKF. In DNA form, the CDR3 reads TGTGCCAGCAGCCAAGGTCTAGCGGGGGCATGGAAATTT.

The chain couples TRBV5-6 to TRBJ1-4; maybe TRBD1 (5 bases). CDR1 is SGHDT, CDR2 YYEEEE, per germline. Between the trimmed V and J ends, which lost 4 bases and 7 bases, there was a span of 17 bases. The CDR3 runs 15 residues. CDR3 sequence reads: CASSRPGVQGEKLFF. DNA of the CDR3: TGTGCCAGCAGCCGTCCGGGGGTCCAGGGTGAAAAACTGTTTTTT.